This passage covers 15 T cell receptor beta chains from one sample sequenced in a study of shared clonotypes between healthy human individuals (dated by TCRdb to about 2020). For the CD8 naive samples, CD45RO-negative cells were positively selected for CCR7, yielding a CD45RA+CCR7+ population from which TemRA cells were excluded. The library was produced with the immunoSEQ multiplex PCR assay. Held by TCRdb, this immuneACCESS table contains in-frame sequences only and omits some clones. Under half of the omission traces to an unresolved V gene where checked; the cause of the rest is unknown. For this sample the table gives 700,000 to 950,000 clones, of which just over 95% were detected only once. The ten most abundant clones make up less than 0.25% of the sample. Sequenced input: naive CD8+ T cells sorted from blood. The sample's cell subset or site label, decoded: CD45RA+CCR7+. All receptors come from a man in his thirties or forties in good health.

CDR3 coding DNA: TGCGCCAGCAGCTCGGCAGCCTACAATGAGCAGTTCTTC. Protein product: CASSSAAYNEQFF. J is TRBJ2-1 and V is TRBV5-1, with unresolved D. The germline V gene has CDR1 SGHRS and CDR2 YFSETQ. V dropped 3 bases and J dropped 2 bases, with 6 bases sitting between them. The CDR3 spans 13 residues.

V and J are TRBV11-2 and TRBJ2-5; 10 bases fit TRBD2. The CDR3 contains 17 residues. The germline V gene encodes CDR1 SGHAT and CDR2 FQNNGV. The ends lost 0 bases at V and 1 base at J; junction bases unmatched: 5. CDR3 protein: CASSLDGLAEIQETQYF. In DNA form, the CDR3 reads TGTGCCAGCAGCTTAGATGGACTAGCGGAGATCCAAGAGACCCAGTACTTC.

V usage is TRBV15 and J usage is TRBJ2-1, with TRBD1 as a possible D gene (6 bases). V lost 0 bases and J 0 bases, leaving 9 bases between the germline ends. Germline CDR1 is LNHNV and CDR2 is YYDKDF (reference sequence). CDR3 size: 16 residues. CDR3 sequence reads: CATSRDTGSSYNEQFF. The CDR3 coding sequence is TGTGCCACCAGCAGAGATACAGGGAGCTCCTACAATGAGCAGTTCTTC.

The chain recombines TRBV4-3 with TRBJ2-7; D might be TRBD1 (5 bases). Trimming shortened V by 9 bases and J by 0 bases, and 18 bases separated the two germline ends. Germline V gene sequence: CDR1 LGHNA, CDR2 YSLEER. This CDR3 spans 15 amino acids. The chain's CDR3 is CASQKATAHSYEQYF. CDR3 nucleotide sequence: TGCGCCAGTCAAAAGGCGACAGCGCACTCCTACGAGCAGTACTTC.

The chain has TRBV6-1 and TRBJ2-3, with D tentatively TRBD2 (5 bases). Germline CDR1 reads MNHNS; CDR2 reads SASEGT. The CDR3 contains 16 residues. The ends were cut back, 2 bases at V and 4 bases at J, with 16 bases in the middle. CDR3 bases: TGTGCCAGCAGTGAATTTGACCGTTGGGAGCCAGATACGCAGTATTTT. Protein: CASSEFDRWEPDTQYF.

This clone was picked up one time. This CDR3 is CSAWEAGELFF. CDR3 coding DNA: TGCAGTGCCTGGGAGGCCGGGGAGCTGTTTTTT. The chain has TRBV20-1 and TRBJ2-2, with D tentatively TRBD2 (6 bases). The CDR3 spans 11 residues. V lost 6 bases, J lost 6 bases, and 8 bases lay in between. Germline CDR1 reads DFQATT; CDR2 reads SNEGSKA (reference sequence).

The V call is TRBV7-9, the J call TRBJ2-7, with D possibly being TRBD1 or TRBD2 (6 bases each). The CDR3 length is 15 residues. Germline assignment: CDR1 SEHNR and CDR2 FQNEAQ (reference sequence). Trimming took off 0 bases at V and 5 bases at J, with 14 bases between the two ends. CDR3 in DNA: TGTGCCAGCAGCTTAGCGGCGGAGGGGGTCGACGAGCAGTACTTC. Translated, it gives CASSLAAEGVDEQYF.

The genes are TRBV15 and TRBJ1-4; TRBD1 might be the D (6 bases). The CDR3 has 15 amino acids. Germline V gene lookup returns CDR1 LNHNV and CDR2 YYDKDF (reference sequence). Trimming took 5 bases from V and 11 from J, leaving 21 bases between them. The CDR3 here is CATSARDNPGGKLFF. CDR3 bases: TGTGCCACCAGCGCGAGGGACAACCCTGGGGGGAAACTGTTTTTT.

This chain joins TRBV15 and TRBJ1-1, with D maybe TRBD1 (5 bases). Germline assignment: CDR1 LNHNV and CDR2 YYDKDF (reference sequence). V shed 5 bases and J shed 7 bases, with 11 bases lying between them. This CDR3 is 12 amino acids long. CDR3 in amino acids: CATSGGGFEAFF. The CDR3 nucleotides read TGTGCCACCAGCGGGGGAGGGTTTGAAGCTTTCTTT.

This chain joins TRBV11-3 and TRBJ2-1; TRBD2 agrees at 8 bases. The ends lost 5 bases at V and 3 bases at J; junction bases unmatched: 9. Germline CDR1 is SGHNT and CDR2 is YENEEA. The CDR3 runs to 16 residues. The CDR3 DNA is TGTGCCAGCAGCCCTCGGTCCAGCGGGGGCTACAATGAGCAGTTCTTC. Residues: CASSPRSSGGYNEQFF.

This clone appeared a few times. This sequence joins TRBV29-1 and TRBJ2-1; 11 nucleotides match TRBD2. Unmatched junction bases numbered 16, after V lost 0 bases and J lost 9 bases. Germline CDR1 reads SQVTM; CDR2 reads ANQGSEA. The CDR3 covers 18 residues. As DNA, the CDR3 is TGCAGCGTTGAAGAGGCACTAGCGGGAGTGTTATCAGGGAGTGAGCAGTTCTTC. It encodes CSVEEALAGVLSGSEQFF.

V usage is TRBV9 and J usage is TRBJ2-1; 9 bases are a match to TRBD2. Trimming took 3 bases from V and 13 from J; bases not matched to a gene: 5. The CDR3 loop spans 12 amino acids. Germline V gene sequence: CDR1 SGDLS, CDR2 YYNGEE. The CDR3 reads CASSGLAGAQFF. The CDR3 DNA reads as TGTGCCAGCAGCGGGTTAGCGGGAGCCCAGTTCTTC.

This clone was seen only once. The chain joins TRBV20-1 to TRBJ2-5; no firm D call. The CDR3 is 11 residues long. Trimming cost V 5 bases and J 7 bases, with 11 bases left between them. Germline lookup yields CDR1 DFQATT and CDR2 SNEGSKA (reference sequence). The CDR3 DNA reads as TGCAGTGCTCCGCAGGAAGGGACCCAGTACTTC. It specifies CSAPQEGTQYF.

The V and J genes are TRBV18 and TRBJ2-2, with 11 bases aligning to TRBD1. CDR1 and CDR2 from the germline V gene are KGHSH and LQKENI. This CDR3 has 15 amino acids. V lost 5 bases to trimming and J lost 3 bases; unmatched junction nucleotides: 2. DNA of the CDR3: TGTGCCAGCTCATCGGACAGGGGGCACACCGGGGAGCTGTTTTTT. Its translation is CASSSDRGHTGELFF.

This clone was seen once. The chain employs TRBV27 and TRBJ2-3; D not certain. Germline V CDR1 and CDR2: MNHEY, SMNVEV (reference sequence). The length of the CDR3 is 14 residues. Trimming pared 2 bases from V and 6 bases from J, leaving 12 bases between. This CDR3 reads CASSLTASVDTQYF. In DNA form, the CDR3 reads TGTGCCAGCAGTTTAACGGCTAGTGTGGATACGCAGTATTTT.